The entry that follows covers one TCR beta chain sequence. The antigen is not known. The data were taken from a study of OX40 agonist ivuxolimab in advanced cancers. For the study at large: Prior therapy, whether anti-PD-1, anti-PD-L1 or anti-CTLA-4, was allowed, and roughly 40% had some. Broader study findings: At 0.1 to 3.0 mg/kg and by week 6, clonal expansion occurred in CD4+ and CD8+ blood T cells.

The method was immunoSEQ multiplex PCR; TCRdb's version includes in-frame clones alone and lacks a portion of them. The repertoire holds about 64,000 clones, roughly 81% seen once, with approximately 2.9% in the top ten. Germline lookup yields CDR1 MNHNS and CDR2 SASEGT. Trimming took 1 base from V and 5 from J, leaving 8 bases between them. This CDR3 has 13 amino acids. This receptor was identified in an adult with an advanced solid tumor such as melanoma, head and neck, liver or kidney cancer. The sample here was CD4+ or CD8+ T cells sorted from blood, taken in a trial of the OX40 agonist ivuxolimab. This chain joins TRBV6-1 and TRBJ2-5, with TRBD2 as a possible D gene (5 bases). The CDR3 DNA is TGTGCCAGCAGTGAAGGTCCGGGGGAGACCCAGTACTTC. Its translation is CASSEGPGETQYF.